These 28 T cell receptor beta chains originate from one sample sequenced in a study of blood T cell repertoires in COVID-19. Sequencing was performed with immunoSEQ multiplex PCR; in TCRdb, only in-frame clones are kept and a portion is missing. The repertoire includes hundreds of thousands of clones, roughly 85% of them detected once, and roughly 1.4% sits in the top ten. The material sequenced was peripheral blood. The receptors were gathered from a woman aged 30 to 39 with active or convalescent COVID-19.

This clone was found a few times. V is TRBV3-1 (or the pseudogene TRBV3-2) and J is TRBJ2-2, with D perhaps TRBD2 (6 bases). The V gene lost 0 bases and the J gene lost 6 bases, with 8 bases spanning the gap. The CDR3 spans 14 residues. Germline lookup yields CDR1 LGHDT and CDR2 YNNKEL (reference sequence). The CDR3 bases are TGTGCCAGCAGCCAAGACAGGGAGGCCGGGGAGCTGTTTTTT. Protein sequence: CASSQDREAGELFF.

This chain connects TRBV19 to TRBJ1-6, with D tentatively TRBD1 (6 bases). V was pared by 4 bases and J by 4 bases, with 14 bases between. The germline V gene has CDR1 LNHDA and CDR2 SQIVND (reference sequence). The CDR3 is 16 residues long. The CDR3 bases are TGTGCCAGTAGTAAACAGGGCCTTGGGTATAATTCACCCCTCCACTTT. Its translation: CASSKQGLGYNSPLHF.

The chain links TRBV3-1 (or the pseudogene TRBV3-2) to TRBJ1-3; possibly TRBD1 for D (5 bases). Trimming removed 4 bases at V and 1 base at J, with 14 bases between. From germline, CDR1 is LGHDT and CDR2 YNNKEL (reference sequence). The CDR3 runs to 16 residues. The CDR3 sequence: CASSPLGVVSGNTIYF. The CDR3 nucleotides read TGTGCCAGCAGCCCCTTAGGGGTCGTGTCTGGAAACACCATATATTTT.

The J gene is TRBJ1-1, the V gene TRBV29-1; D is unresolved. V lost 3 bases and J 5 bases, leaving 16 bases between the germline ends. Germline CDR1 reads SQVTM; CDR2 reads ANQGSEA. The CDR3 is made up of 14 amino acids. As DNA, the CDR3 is TGCAGCGTTGACGGGGTTCTTGGGAGGACTGAAGCTTTCTTT. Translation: CSVDGVLGRTEAFF.

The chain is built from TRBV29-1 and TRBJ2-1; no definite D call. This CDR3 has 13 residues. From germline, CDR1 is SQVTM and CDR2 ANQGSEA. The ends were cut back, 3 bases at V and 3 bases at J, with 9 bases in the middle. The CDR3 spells CSVEERYYNEQFF. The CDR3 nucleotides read TGCAGCGTTGAGGAGAGATACTACAATGAGCAGTTCTTC.

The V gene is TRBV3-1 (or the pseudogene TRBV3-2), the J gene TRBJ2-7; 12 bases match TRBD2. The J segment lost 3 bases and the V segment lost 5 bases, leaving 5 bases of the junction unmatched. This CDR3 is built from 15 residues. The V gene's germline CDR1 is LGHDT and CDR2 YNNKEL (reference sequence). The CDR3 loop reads CASSTTSGRNYEQYF. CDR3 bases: TGTGCCAGCAGCACGACTAGCGGGAGAAACTACGAGCAGTACTTC.

This chain's CDR3 is CASSPDRENQPQHF. CDR3 DNA sequence: TGTGCCAGCTCACCCGACAGGGAGAATCAGCCCCAGCATTTT. The chain employs TRBV18 and TRBJ1-5; TRBD1 aligns across 7 bases. After removal of 3 bases from V and 4 bases from J, the junction contained 3 bases not matched to a gene. CDR3 size: 14 residues. Germline CDR1 KGHSH, CDR2 LQKENI.

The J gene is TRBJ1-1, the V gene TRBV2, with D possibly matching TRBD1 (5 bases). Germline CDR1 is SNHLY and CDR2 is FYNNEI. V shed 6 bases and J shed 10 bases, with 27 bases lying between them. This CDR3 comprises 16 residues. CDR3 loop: CASRTVGGTQGQGAFF. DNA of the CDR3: TGTGCCAGCAGGACGGTGGGCGGGACGCAGGGTCAGGGAGCTTTCTTT. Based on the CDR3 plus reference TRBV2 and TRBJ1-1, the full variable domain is EPEVTQTPSHQVTQMGQEVILRCVPISNHLYFYWYRQILGQKVEFLVSFYNNEISEKSEIFDDQFSVERPDGSNFTLKIRSTKLEDSAMYFCASRTVGGTQGQGAFFGQGTRLTVV.

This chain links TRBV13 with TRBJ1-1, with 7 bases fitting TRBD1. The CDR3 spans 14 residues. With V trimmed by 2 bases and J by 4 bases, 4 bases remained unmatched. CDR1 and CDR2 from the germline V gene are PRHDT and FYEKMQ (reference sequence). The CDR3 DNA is TGTGCCAGCAGCTTAACAGGGGCAGGCACTGAAGCTTTCTTT. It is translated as CASSLTGAGTEAFF.

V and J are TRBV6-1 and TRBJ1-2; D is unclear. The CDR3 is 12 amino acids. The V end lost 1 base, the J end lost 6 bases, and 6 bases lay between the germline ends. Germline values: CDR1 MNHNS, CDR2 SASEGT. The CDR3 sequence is CASSEGTDGYTF. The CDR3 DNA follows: TGTGCCAGCAGTGAAGGTACGGATGGCTACACCTTC.

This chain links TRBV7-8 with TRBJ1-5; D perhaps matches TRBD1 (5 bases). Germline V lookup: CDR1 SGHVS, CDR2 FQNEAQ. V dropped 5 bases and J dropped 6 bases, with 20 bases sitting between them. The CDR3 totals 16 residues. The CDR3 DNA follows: TGTGCCAGCAGCAAAGGGGCACAGGTTGTTGGTCAGCCCCAGCATTTT. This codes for CASSKGAQVVGQPQHF.

This chain's CDR3 is CASSERESYNEQFF. The CDR3 DNA is TGTGCCAGCAGTGAGCGGGAGTCCTACAATGAGCAGTTCTTC. The genes are TRBV6-1 and TRBJ2-1; TRBD2 agrees at 7 bases. The length of the CDR3 is 14 residues. Trimming took 3 bases from V and 1 from J; bases not matched to a gene: 0. Germline CDR1 and CDR2: MNHNS and SASEGT.

Written as DNA, the CDR3 is TGTGCCAGCAGGCAGACAGGGTTCGTCACTGAAGCTTTCTTT. It specifies CASRQTGFVTEAFF. V gene TRBV6-6 combines with J gene TRBJ1-1; 7 bases match TRBD1. Trimming removed 6 bases from V and 4 bases from J; junction bases left unmatched: 8. The CDR3 is 14 amino acids. Germline V gene lookup returns CDR1 MNHNY and CDR2 SVGAGI (reference sequence).

The CDR3 here is CASSLSTGGAYYGYTF. The CDR3, as DNA: TGCGCCAGCAGCCTTTCGACAGGGGGCGCTTACTATGGCTACACCTTC. V gene TRBV5-1 combines with J gene TRBJ1-2; 10 nucleotides match TRBD1. This CDR3 region has 16 residues. Trimming cost V 4 bases and J 3 bases; bases outside gene matches: 9. Germline loops: CDR1 SGHRS, CDR2 YFSETQ.

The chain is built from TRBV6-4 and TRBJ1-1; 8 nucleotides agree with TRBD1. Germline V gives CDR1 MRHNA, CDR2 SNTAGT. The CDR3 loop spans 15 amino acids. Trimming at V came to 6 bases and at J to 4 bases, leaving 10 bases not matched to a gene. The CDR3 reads CASSARQGLTTEAFF. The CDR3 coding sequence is TGTGCCAGCAGCGCCCGACAGGGGTTGACCACTGAAGCTTTCTTT.

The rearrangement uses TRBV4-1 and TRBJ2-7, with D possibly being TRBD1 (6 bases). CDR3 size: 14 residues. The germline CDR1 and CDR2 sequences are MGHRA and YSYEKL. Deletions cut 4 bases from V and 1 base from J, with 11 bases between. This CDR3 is CASSRDKTSYEQYF. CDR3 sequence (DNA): TGCGCCAGCAGCCGGGACAAGACTTCCTACGAGCAGTACTTC.

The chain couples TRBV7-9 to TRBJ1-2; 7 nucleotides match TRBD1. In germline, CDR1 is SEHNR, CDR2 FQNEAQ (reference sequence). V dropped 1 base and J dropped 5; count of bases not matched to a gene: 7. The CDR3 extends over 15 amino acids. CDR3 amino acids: CASSLEGAWGYGYTF. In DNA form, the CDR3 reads TGTGCCAGCAGCTTAGAGGGGGCCTGGGGATATGGCTACACCTTC.

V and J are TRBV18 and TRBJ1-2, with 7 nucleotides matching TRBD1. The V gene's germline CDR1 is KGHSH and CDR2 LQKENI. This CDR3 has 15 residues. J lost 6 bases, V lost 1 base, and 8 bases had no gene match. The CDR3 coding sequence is TGTGCCAGCTCACCACTGGAGGGGGCACGGGATGGCTACACCTTC. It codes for CASSPLEGARDGYTF.

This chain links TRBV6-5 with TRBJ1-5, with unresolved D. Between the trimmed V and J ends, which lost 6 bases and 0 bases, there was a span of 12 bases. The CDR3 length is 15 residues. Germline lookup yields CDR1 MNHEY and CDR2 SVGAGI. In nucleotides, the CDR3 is TGTGCCAGCAGGCCCATGGCAACTAGCAATCAGCCCCAGCATTTT. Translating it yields CASRPMATSNQPQHF.

This CDR3 reads CASSLGLAGEVEQFF. The CDR3 nucleotides read TGTGCCAGCAGCTTAGGACTAGCGGGAGAGGTTGAGCAGTTCTTC. The chain recombines TRBV7-9 with TRBJ2-1; 12 bases are shared with TRBD2. V dropped 1 base and J dropped 9; count of bases not matched to a gene: 4. CDR3 length equals 15 residues. Germline V gene lookup returns CDR1 SEHNR and CDR2 FQNEAQ (reference sequence).

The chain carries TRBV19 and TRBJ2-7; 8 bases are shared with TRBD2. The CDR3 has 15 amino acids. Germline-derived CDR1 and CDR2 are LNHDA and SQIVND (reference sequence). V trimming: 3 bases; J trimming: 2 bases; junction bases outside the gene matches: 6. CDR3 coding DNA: TGTGCCAGTAGTATTTTTGGCGGGAGGCCCTACGAGCAGTACTTC. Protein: CASSIFGGRPYEQYF.

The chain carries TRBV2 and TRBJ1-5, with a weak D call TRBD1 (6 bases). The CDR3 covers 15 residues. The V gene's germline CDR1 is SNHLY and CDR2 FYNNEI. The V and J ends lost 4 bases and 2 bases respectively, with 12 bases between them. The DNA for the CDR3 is TGTGCCAGCAGTGGTCAGGGGCTGGGCAATCAGCCCCAGCATTTT. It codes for CASSGQGLGNQPQHF.

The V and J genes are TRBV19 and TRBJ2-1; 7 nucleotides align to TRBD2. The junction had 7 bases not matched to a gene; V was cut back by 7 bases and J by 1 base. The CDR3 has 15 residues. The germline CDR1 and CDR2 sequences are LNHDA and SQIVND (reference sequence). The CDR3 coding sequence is TGTGCCAGTAAAGGCGGGGGTTATTCCTACAATGAGCAGTTCTTC. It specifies CASKGGGYSYNEQFF.

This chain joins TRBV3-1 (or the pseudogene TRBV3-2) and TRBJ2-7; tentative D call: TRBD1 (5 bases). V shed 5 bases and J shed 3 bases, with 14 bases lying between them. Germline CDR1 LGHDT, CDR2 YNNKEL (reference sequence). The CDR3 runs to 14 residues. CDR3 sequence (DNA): TGTGCCAGCAGCAACCGACAGACCCTCTACGAGCAGTACTTC. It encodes CASSNRQTLYEQYF.

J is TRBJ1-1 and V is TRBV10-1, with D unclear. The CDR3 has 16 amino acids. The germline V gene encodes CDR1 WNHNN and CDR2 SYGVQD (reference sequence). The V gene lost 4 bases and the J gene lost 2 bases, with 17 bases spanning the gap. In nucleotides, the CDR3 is TGCGCCAGCAGTGCGGTTGAGGGCCCCGGTAACACTGAAGCTTTCTTT. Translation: CASSAVEGPGNTEAFF.

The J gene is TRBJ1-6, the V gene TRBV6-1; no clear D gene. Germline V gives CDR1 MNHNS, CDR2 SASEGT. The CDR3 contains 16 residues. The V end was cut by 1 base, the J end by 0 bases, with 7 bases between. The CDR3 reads CASSEVRSSYNSPLHF. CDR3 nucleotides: TGTGCCAGCAGTGAAGTAAGGAGCTCCTATAATTCACCCCTCCACTTT.

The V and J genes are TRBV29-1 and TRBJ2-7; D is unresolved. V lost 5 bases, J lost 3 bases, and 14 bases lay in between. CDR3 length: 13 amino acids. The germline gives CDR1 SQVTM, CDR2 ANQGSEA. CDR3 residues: CSVMPLGRYEQYF. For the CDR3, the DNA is TGCAGCGTTATGCCCCTGGGCCGCTACGAGCAGTACTTC.

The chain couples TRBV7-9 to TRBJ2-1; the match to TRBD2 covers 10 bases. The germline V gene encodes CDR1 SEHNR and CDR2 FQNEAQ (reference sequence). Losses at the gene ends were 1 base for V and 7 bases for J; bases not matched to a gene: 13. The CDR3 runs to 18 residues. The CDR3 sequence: CASSLGPPGASGSNEQFF. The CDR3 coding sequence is TGTGCCAGCAGCTTAGGACCCCCAGGGGCTAGCGGGAGTAATGAGCAGTTCTTC.